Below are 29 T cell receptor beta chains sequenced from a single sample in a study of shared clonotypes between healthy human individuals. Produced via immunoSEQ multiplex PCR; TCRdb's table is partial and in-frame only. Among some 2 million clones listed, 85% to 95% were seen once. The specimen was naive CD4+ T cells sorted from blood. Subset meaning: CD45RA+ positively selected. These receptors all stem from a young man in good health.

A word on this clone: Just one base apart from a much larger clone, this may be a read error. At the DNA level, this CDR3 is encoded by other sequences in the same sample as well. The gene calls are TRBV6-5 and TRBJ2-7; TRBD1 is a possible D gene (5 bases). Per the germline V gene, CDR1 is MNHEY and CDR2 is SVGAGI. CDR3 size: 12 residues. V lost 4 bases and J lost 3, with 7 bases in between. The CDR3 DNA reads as TGTGCCAGCAGTTCTGACAGCTACGAGCAGTACTTC. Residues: CASSSDSYEQYF.

In DNA form, the CDR3 reads TGTGCCAGCAGTTACCTGGGTGGGACCTACGAGCAGTACTTC. It translates to CASSYLGGTYEQYF. The chain recombines TRBV6-5 with TRBJ2-7; D is unclear. In germline, CDR1 is MNHEY, CDR2 SVGAGI. The CDR3 consists of 14 residues. The ends were cut back, 2 bases at V and 2 bases at J, with 10 bases in the middle.

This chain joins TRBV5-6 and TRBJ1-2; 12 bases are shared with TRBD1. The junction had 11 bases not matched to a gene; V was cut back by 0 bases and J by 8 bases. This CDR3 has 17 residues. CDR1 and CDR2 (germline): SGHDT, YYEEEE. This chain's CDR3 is CASSLATGTGGAGGYTF. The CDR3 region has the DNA TGTGCCAGCAGCTTGGCCACCGGGACAGGGGGCGCGGGGGGCTACACCTTC.

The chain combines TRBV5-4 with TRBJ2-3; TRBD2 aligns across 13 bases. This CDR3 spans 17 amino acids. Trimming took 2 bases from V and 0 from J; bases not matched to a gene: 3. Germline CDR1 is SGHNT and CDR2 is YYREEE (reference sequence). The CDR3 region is CASSLGLAGASTDTQYF. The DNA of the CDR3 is TGTGCCAGCAGCTTAGGACTAGCGGGGGCTAGCACAGATACGCAGTATTTT. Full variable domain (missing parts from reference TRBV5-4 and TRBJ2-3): ETGVTQSPTHLIKTRGQQVTLRCSSQSGHNTVSWYQQALGQGPQFIFQYYREEENGRGNFPPRFSGLQFPNYSSELNVNALELDDSALYLCASSLGLAGASTDTQYFGPGTRLTVL.

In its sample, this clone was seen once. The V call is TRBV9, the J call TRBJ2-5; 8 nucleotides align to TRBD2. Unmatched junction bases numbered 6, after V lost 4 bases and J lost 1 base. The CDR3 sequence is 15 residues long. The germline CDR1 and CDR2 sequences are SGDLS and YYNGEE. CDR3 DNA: TGTGCCAGCAGCCCCGGCACTAGCGGCCAAGAGACCCAGTACTTC. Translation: CASSPGTSGQETQYF.

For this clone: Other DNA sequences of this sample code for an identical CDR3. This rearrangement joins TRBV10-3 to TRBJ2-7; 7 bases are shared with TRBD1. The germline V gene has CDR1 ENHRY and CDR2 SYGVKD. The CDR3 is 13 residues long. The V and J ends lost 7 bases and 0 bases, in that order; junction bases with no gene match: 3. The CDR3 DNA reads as TGTGCCATCACACAGGGGAGCTCCTACGAGCAGTACTTC. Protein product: CAITQGSSYEQYF.

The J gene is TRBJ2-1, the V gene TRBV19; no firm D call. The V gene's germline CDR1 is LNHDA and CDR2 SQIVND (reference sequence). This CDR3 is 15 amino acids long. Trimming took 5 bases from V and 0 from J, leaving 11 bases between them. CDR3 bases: TGTGCCAGTAGTCCCGGGTCCAGCTCCTACAATGAGCAGTTCTTC. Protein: CASSPGSSSYNEQFF.

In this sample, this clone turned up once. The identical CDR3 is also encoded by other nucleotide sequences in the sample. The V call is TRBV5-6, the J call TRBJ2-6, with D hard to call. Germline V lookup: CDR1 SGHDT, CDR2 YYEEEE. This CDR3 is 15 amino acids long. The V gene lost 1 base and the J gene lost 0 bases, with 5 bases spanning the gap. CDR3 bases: TGTGCCAGCAGCTTGCGGTCCTCTGGGGCCAACGTCCTGACTTTC. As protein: CASSLRSSGANVLTF.

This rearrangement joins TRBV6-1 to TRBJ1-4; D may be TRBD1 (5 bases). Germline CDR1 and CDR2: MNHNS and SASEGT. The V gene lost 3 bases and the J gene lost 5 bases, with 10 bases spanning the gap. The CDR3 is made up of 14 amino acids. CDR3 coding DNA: TGTGCCAGCAGTGAGTCGGGGGGAAATGAAAAACTGTTTTTT. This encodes CASSESGGNEKLFF.

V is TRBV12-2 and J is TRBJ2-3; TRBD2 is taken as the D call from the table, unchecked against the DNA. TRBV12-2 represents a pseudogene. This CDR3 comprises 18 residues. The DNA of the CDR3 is TGTGCAAGTCGCTTAGCGCTTTCTAGCGGGACTTGGTTCAGTACGCAGTATTTT. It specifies CASRLALSSGTWFSTQYF.

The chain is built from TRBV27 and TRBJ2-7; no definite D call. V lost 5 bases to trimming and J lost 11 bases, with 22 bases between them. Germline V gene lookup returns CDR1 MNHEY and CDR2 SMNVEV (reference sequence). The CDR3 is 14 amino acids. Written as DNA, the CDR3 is TGTGCCAGCAGTACAAACCCCCAGGTTTTTGGAAAGTACTTC. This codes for CASSTNPQVFGKYF.

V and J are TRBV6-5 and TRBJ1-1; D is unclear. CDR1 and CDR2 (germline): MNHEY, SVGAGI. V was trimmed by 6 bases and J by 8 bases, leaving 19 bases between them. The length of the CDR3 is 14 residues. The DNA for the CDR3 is TGTGCCAGCAGAACCATTGGAGCCCTTGGGGAAGCTTTCTTT. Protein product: CASRTIGALGEAFF.

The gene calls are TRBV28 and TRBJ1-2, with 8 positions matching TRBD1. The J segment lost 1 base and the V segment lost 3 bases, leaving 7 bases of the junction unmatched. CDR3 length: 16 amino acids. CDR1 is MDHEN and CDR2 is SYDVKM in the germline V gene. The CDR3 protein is CASSLDREWLNYGYTF. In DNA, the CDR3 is TGTGCCAGCAGTTTGGACAGGGAATGGCTTAACTATGGCTACACCTTC.

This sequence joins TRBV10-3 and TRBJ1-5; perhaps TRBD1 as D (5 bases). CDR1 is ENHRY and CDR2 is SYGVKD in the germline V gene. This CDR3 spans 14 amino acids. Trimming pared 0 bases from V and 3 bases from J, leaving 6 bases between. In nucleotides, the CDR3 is TGTGCCATCAGTGAGTCAGGGGACAATCAGCCCCAGCATTTT. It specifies CAISESGDNQPQHF.

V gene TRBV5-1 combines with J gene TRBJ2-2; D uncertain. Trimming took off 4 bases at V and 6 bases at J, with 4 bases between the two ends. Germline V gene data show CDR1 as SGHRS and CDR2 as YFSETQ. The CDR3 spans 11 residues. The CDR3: CASSASGELFF. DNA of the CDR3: TGCGCCAGCAGCGCGTCCGGGGAGCTGTTTTTT.

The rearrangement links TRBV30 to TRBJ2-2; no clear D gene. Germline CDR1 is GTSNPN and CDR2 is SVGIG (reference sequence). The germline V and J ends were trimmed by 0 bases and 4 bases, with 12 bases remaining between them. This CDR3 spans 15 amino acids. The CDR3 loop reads CAWSVLRLSTGELFF. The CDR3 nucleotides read TGTGCCTGGAGTGTTCTCCGGCTTTCCACCGGGGAGCTGTTTTTT.

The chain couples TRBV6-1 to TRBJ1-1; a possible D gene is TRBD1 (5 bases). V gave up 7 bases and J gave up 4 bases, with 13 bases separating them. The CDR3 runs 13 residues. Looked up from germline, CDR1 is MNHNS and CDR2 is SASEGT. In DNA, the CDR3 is TGTGCCAGCAAACCGGGGCAGACCACTGAAGCTTTCTTT. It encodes CASKPGQTTEAFF.

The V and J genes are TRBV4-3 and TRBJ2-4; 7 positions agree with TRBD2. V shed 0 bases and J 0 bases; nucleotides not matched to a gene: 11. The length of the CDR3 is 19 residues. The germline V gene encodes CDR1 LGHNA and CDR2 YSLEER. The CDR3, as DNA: TGCGCCAGCAGCCAAGATTGGGGCGGGAGTTCTCTAGCCAAAAACATTCAGTACTTC. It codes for CASSQDWGGSSLAKNIQYF.

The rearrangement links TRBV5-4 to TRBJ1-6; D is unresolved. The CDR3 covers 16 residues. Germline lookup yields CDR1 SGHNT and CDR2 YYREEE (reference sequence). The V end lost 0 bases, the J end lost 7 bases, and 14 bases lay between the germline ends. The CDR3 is CASSLGTGDGNSPLHF. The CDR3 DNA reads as TGTGCCAGCAGCTTGGGGACTGGGGATGGGAATTCACCCCTCCACTTT.

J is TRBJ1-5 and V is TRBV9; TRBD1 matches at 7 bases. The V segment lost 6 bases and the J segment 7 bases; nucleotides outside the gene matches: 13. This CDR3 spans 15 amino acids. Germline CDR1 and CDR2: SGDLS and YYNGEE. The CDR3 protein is CASNPRGGRGQPQHF. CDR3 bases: TGTGCCAGCAACCCCAGGGGGGGACGTGGACAGCCCCAGCATTTT.

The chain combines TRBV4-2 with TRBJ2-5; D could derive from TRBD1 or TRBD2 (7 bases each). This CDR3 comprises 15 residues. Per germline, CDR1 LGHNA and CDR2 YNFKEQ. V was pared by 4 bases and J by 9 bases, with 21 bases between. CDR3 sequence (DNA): TGTGCCAGCAGCCGGGACAGTACCAAGGGGGGGGCCCAGTACTTC. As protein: CASSRDSTKGGAQYF.

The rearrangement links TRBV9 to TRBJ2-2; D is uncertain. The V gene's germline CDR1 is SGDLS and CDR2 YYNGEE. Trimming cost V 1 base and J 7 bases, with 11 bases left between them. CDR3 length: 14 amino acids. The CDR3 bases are TGTGCCAGCAGCGTAACCTATGGCGGCGGGGAGCTGTTTTTT. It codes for CASSVTYGGGELFF.

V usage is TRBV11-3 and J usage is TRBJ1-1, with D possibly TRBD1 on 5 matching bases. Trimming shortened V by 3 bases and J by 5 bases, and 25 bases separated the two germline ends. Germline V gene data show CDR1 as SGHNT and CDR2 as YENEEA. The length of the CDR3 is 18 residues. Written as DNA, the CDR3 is TGTGCCAGCAGCTTTTTACCCGCAGGAGAGGGGTATTATACTGAAGCTTTCTTT. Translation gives CASSFLPAGEGYYTEAFF.

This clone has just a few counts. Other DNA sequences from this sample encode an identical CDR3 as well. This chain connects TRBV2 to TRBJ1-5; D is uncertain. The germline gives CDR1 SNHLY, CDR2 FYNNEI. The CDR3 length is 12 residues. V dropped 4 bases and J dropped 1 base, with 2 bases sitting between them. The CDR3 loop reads CASSVSNQPQHF. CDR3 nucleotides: TGTGCCAGCAGTGTAAGCAATCAGCCCCAGCATTTT.

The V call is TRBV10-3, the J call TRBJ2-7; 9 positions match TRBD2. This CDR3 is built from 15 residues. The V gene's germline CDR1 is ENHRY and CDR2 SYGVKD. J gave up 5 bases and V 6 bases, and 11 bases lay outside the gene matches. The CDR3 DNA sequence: TGTGCCATCAGAGACAGAGCGGGAGGTATCGACGAGCAGTACTTC. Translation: CAIRDRAGGIDEQYF.

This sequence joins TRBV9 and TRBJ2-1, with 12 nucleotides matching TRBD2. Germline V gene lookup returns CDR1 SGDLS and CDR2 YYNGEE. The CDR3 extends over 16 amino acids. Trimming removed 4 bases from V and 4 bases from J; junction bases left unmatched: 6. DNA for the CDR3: TGTGCCAGCAGCCCAAGGACTAGCGGGGCATACAATGAGCAGTTCTTC. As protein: CASSPRTSGAYNEQFF.

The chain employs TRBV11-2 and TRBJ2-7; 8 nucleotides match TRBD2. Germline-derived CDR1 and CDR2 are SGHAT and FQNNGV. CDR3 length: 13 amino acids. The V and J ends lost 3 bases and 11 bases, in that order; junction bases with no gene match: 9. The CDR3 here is CASSFRRAGEEYF. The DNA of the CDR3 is TGTGCCAGCAGCTTCAGGAGAGCGGGAGAGGAGTACTTC.

The CDR3 DNA reads as TGTGCCAGCAGCGCCGGGACAGGGGTCTATGGCTACACCTTC. This translates into CASSAGTGVYGYTF. The rearrangement uses TRBV9 and TRBJ1-2; 10 bases fit TRBD1. The CDR3 loop spans 14 amino acids. Germline trimming cut 3 bases from V and 4 bases from J; bases unmatched to any gene: 3. Germline V gives CDR1 SGDLS, CDR2 YYNGEE. Using reference TRBV9 and TRBJ1-2 for the parts outside the CDR3, the full variable domain is DSGVTQTPKHLITATGQRVTLRCSPRSGDLSVYWYQQSLDQGLQFLIQYYNGEERAKGNILERFSAQQFPDLHSELNLSSLELGDSALYFCASSAGTGVYGYTFGSGTRLTVV.

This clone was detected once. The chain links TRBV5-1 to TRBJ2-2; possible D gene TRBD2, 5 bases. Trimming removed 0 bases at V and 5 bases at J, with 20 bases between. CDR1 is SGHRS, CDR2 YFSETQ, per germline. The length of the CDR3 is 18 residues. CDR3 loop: CASSLAYSGILQTGELFF. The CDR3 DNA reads TGCGCCAGCAGCTTGGCTTATTCGGGGATCCTCCAAACCGGGGAGCTGTTTTTT.